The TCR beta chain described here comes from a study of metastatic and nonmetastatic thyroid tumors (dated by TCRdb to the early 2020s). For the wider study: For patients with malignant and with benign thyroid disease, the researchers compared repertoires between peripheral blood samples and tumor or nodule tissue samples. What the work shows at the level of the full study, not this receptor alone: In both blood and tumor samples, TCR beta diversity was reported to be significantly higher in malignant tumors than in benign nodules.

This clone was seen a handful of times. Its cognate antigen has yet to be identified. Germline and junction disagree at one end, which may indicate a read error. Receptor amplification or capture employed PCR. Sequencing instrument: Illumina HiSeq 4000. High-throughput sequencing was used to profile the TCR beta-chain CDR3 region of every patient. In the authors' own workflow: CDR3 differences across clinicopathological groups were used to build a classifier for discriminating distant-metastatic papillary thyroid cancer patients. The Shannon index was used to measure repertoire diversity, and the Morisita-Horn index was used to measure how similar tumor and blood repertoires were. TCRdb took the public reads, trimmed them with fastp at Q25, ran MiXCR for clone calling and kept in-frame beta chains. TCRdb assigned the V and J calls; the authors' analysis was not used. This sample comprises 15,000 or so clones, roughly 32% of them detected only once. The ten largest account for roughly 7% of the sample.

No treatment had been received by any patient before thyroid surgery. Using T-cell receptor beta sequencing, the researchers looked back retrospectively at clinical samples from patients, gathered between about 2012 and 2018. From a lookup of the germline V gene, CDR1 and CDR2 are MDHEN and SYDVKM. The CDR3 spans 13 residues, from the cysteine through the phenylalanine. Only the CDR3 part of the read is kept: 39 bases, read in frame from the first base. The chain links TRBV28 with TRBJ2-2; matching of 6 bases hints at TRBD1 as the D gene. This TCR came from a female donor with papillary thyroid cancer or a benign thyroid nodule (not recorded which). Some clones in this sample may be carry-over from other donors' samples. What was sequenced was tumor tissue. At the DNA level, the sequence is TGTGCCAGCCTCAGGGGTTTCACCGTGGAGCTTTTTTTT. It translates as CASLRGFTVELFF.